This TCR beta chain was profiled in a study of cytomegalovirus exposure and HLA in healthy donors. On the study more broadly: In an earlier analysis, some 110 million unique TCR beta sequences were found from about 190 million T cells.

For this clone: Its target is unknown.

Vbeta (60) and Jbeta (13) primers were used in the PCR. Clones were sequenced by immunoSEQ multiplex PCR, and TCRdb holds only the in-frame ones, with some missing. The sample holds about 150,000 clones, 79% seen once. Overall study results and limits: In a later analysis, V- and J-gene trimming of beta chains associated with a DCLRE1C missense variant, replicated independently. Per a prior analysis, the majority of TCR beta V segments were productive roughly 87% or roughly 30% of the time. As a later analysis revealed, the rate of TCR association differed by HLA locus, with DRB1 most and HLA-C fewest.

Sequenced input: PBMCs. This TCR derives from a man aged 25 to 45 in good health and CMV-seropositive.

The CDR3 loop reads CASSIERDREAFF. The CDR3 DNA follows: TGTGCCAGTAGTATAGAGCGGGACCGTGAAGCTTTCTTT. This chain joins TRBV19 and TRBJ1-1, with D possibly being TRBD1 (5 bases). In germline, CDR1 is LNHDA, CDR2 SQIVND (reference sequence). The length of the CDR3 is 13 residues. Between the trimmed V and J ends, which lost 0 bases and 7 bases, there was a span of 9 bases.